The 23 T cell receptor beta chains given below trace back to one sample, sequenced in a study of CD8 T cells in Susac syndrome. Random hexamers were used to reverse transcribe the RNA input (roughly 0.5 to 1 ug). TCRdb reprocessed the immunoSEQ multiplex PCR reads with MiXCR, giving one entry per CDR3 protein. The sample includes about 400,000 distinct CDR3 sequences, more than 70% of them seen just once. The sequencing input was CD8+ T cells from PBMCs. The receptors were sampled from a human donor with multiple sclerosis.

DNA for the CDR3: TGTGCCAGCCTCTCCCCGGAGAGCTCCTACGAGCAGTACTTC. Translation: CASLSPESSYEQYF. This chain uses TRBV12-3 or TRBV12-4 with TRBJ2-7; no definite D call. This CDR3 is 14 amino acids long. V was pared by 8 bases and J by 0 bases, with 14 bases between.

The J gene is TRBJ2-5, the V gene TRBV5-1, with D possibly matching TRBD1 (6 bases). CDR3 length: 16 residues. CDR1 and CDR2 from the germline V gene are SGHRS and YFSETQ. Trimming pared 1 base from V and 5 bases from J, leaving 18 bases between. The CDR3 DNA reads as TGCGCCAGCAGCTTGAACAGGGAAGGCATCGATGAGACCCAGTACTTC. It encodes CASSLNREGIDETQYF.

The V and J genes are TRBV4-1 and TRBJ1-1, with 7 bases matching TRBD1. The CDR3 runs to 15 residues. With V trimmed by 3 bases and J by 0 bases, 4 bases remained unmatched. Germline assignment: CDR1 MGHRA and CDR2 YSYEKL. CDR3 loop: CASSQGGQLNTEAFF. CDR3 nucleotides: TGCGCCAGCAGCCAGGGGGGACAGCTGAACACTGAAGCTTTCTTT.

This chain links TRBV2 with TRBJ1-5; D possibly corresponds to TRBD1 (6 bases). Trimming took off 2 bases at V and 1 base at J, with 12 bases between the two ends. The CDR3 spans 16 residues. Germline CDR1 and CDR2: SNHLY and FYNNEI. The CDR3 DNA sequence: TGTGCCAGCAGTGAATCTTGGACAGAAAGCAATCAGCCCCAGCATTTT. Amino acid sequence: CASSESWTESNQPQHF.

The chain employs TRBV30 and TRBJ2-5; possibly TRBD2 for D (6 bases). With 1 base removed from V and 0 bases from J, the gap between germline ends came to 12 bases. Germline V gene sequence: CDR1 GTSNPN, CDR2 SVGIG (reference sequence). There are 15 residues in the CDR3. The CDR3, as DNA: TGTGCCTGGAGTGGGGGGGTTGGATACCAAGAGACCCAGTACTTC. It specifies CAWSGGVGYQETQYF.

The chain combines TRBV4-1 with TRBJ2-3; no clear D gene. Trimming cost V 2 bases and J 4 bases, with 19 bases left between them. CDR1 is MGHRA, CDR2 YSYEKL, per germline. The length of the CDR3 is 17 residues. In nucleotides, the CDR3 is TGCGCCAGCAGCCAAAGCCCCTCGGGTCCTGGCGCAGATACGCAGTATTTT. Protein sequence: CASSQSPSGPGADTQYF.

This chain uses TRBV6-5 with TRBJ2-1; maybe TRBD2 (8 bases). CDR1 is MNHEY and CDR2 is SVGAGI in the germline V gene. The CDR3 runs to 17 residues. V was shortened by 0 bases and J by 5 bases, with 17 bases between the two germline ends. The chain's CDR3 is CASSYSHGGGTDNEQFF. As DNA, the CDR3 is TGTGCCAGCAGTTACTCCCACGGCGGGGGGACAGACAATGAGCAGTTCTTC.

The chain uses TRBV28 and TRBJ2-5; 7 bases align to TRBD1. With V trimmed by 7 bases and J by 2 bases, 4 bases remained unmatched. There are 13 residues in the CDR3. The germline V gene has CDR1 MDHEN and CDR2 SYDVKM. CDR3 DNA: TGTGCCAGCACCCTGACAGGGCAAGAGACCCAGTACTTC. Translated: CASTLTGQETQYF.

CDR3 loop: CASSLSSGNTYNEQFF. CDR3 DNA sequence: TGTGCCAGCAGTTTATCTAGCGGGAATACCTACAATGAGCAGTTCTTC. This sequence joins TRBV27 and TRBJ2-1; TRBD2 agrees at 8 bases. Germline assignment: CDR1 MNHEY and CDR2 SMNVEV (reference sequence). J lost 2 bases, V lost 0 bases, and 3 bases had no gene match. The CDR3 runs 16 residues.

V is TRBV4-1 and J is TRBJ1-1, with D hard to call. The germline V gene has CDR1 MGHRA and CDR2 YSYEKL. V lost 2 bases and J lost 1, with 11 bases in between. The CDR3 sequence is 15 residues long. The CDR3 loop reads CASSQYRTANTEAFF. CDR3 DNA sequence: TGCGCCAGCAGCCAATACCGGACGGCGAACACTGAAGCTTTCTTT.

The V gene is TRBV7-4, the J gene TRBJ2-6, with D possibly being TRBD1 (5 bases). The CDR3 has 16 residues. V dropped 5 bases and J dropped 0 bases, with 11 bases sitting between them. CDR1 SGHVT and CDR2 SQSDAQ come from the germline V gene. The CDR3 sequence is CASSLRQSSGANVLTF. The CDR3 nucleotides are TGTGCCAGCAGCCTACGACAGAGCTCTGGGGCCAACGTCCTGACTTTC.

The chain recombines TRBV7-6 with TRBJ2-3; D ambiguous. The CDR3 consists of 14 residues. Per germline, CDR1 SGHVS and CDR2 FNYEAQ. The V and J ends lost 5 bases and 1 base respectively, with 10 bases between them. CDR3 nucleotide sequence: TGTGCCAGCAGCGTCTACGGCGGCACAGATACGCAGTATTTT. Protein product: CASSVYGGTDTQYF.

About this clonotype: One end of the junction varies from germline; a read error may be responsible. CDR3 bases: TGTGTCAGCAGTGAAGGACGACAGCCCTCCGATACGCAGTATTTT. As protein: CVSSEGRQPSDTQYF. The rearrangement uses TRBV6-1 and TRBJ2-3; possibly TRBD1 for D (5 bases). The CDR3 sequence is 15 residues long. Germline V gene sequence: CDR1 MNHNS, CDR2 SASEGT.

This chain uses TRBV30 with TRBJ2-4; the D is unclear. Trimming took 0 bases from V and 1 from J, leaving 13 bases between them. Germline lookup yields CDR1 GTSNPN and CDR2 SVGIG (reference sequence). This CDR3 comprises 16 residues. The CDR3 DNA sequence: TGTGCCTGGAGTGTAGCCGAATACGGGGCCAAAAACATTCAGTACTTC. It encodes CAWSVAEYGAKNIQYF.

The chain employs TRBV5-6 and TRBJ2-2; D is possibly TRBD2 (6 bases). The CDR3 loop spans 18 amino acids. V was clipped by 4 bases and J by 1 base, with 20 bases between them. Germline-derived CDR1 and CDR2 are SGHDT and YYEEEE. The CDR3 reads CASSTGLTPGENTGELFF. The CDR3 bases are TGTGCCAGCAGCACAGGACTAACCCCGGGGGAGAACACCGGGGAGCTGTTTTTT.

Only a few counts were recorded for this clonotype. The rearrangement joins TRBV19 to TRBJ1-2, with D unclear. The CDR3 sequence is 14 residues long. Germline values: CDR1 LNHDA, CDR2 SQIVND (reference sequence). With 0 bases removed from V and 4 bases from J, the gap between germline ends came to 9 bases. CDR3 loop: CASSIDGSSYGYTF. Here the CDR3 DNA reads TGTGCCAGTAGTATAGATGGCAGCAGCTATGGCTACACCTTC.

The V call is TRBV4-1, the J call TRBJ1-1, with D maybe TRBD1 (5 bases). This CDR3 region has 15 residues. The germline V gene encodes CDR1 MGHRA and CDR2 YSYEKL. V shed 1 base and J shed 0 bases, with 9 bases lying between them. The CDR3 region is CASSQAGPLNTEAFF. CDR3 DNA sequence: TGCGCCAGCAGCCAAGCGGGGCCGTTGAACACTGAAGCTTTCTTT.

V and J are TRBV20-1 and TRBJ2-7; weak D call: TRBD1 (6 bases). This CDR3 spans 15 amino acids. The ends were cut back, 0 bases at V and 1 base at J, with 13 bases in the middle. Germline loops: CDR1 DFQATT, CDR2 SNEGSKA (reference sequence). This CDR3 is CSARDPRTESYEQYF. Written as DNA, the CDR3 is TGCAGTGCTAGAGACCCACGGACAGAATCCTACGAGCAGTACTTC.

This sequence joins TRBV27 and TRBJ2-7; TRBD2 might be the D (5 bases). Trimming shortened V by 6 bases and J by 3 bases, and 15 bases separated the two germline ends. The CDR3 loop spans 14 amino acids. The germline CDR1 and CDR2 sequences are MNHEY and SMNVEV (reference sequence). The DNA for the CDR3 is TGTGCCAGCAGCCCACTAGGGCAGCTCTACGAGCAGTACTTC. Encoded protein: CASSPLGQLYEQYF.

This clonotype turned up a few times. Relative to the germline gene, one junction end is altered; a read error may explain this. The chain joins TRBV11-2 to TRBJ1-4; 9 bases are a match to TRBD1. Germline CDR1 reads SGHAT; CDR2 reads FQNNGV. The CDR3 is made up of 14 amino acids. CDR3 sequence (DNA): TGCGCCAGCAGCTTGGGACAGGGTAATGAAAAACTGTTTTTT. Translating it yields CASSLGQGNEKLFF. Together with reference TRBV11-2 and TRBJ1-4, the CDR3 gives the full variable domain: EAGVAQSPRYKIIEKRQSVAFWCNPISGHATLYWYQQILGQGPKLLIQFQNNGVVDDSQLPKDRFSAERLKGVDSTLKIQPAKLEDSAVYLCASSLGQGNEKLFFGSGTQLSVL.

V gene TRBV3-1 combines with J gene TRBJ2-7; 9 bases match TRBD1. CDR3 length: 15 amino acids. Germline CDR1 LGHDT, CDR2 YNNKEL (reference sequence). The V and J ends lost 1 base and 4 bases, in that order; junction bases with no gene match: 5. The chain's CDR3 is CASSQATGGLYEQYF. The CDR3 nucleotides read TGTGCCAGCAGCCAAGCAACAGGGGGCCTTTACGAGCAGTACTTC.

A note on this clonotype: The CDR3 ends on some other residue instead of the conserved phenylalanine or tryptophan, so this is likely a read error. V usage is TRBV14 and J usage is TRBJ2-7; D is perhaps TRBD1 or TRBD2 (6 bases each). The V end lost 8 bases, the J end lost 5 bases, and 19 bases lay between the germline ends. The CDR3 is 14 amino acids. Germline CDR1 and CDR2: SGHDN and FVKESK. The CDR3 nucleotides read TGTGCCAGCGCTTTAAGGGGGGTTCAGCACGAGCAGTACCTC. Translating gives CASALRGVQHEQYL.

This clonotype appeared once. This chain links TRBV19 with TRBJ1-5; D remains ambiguous. With 5 bases removed from V and 0 bases from J, the gap between germline ends came to 11 bases. The germline V gene encodes CDR1 LNHDA and CDR2 SQIVND (reference sequence). CDR3 length equals 15 residues. For the CDR3, the DNA is TGTGCCAGTAGTTGGAGCAGCGATAGCAATCAGCCCCAGCATTTT. It translates to CASSWSSDSNQPQHF.